The T cell receptor beta chain described here comes from a study of T-cell memory formation after mild COVID-19. This clonotype was detected ten times or more. V was clipped by 0 bases and J by 2 bases; unmatched bases: 3. The CDR3 loop spans 16 amino acids. From germline, CDR1 is LGHNA and CDR2 YNFKEQ. TCR alpha and TCR beta cDNA libraries carrying sample barcodes and UMIs were produced by 5'RACE using constant-segment primers. MiXCR was run by TCRdb on the 5' RACE reads, yielding one entry per CDR3 protein. The sample carries around 400,000 distinct CDR3 sequences, 24% recorded once. This TCR was recovered from an adult woman who had mild COVID-19 (a few samples of this study predate the infection). Cell type and time point are not known. J is TRBJ2-1 and V is TRBV4-2, with 8 bases fitting TRBD2. The material sequenced was PBMCs or a T cell subset sorted from them (not recorded which). CDR3 loop: CASSQETGGTYNEQFF. The CDR3 bases are TGTGCCAGCAGCCAAGAAACGGGGGGGACCTACAATGAGCAGTTCTTC.